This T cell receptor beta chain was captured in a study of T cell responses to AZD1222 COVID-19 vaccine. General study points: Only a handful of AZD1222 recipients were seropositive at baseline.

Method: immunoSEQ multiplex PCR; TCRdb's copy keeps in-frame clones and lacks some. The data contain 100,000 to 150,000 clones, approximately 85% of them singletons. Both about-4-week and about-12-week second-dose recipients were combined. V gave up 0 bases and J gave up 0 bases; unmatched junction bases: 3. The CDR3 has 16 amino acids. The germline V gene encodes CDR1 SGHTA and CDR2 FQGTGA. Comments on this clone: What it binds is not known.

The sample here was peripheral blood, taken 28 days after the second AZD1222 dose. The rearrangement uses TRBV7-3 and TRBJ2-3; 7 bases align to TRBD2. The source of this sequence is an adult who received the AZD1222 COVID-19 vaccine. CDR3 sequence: CASSLTGLGSTDTQYF. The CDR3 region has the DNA TGTGCCAGCAGCTTAACAGGACTAGGAAGCACAGATACGCAGTATTTT.